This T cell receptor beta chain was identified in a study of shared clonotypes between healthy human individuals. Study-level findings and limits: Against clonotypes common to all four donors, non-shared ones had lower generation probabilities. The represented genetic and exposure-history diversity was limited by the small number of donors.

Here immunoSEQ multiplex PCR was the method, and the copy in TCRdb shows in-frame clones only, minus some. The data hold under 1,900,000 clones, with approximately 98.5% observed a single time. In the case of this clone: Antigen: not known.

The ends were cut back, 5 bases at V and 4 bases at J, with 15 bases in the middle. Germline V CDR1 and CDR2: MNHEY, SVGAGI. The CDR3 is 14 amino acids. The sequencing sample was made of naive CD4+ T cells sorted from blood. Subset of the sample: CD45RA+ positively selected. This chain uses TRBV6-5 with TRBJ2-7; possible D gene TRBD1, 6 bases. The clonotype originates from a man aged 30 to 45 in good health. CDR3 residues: CASSRRGQEYEQYF. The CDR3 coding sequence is TGTGCCAGCAGTCGCCGGGGACAAGAGTACGAGCAGTACTTC.